A selection of T cell receptor beta chains follows, all from one sample in a study of beta chain features in type 1 diabetes. Some clones are missing from TCRdb's copy, which holds only in-frame ones; the method was immunoSEQ multiplex PCR. The repertoire includes about 150,000 clones, about a tenth of them detected once, and roughly 0.7% sits in the top ten. Input material: central memory CD4+ T cells from blood. These receptors all stem from a man between 18 and 29 years old in good health. Both conserved end residues are part of each CDR3. Each record gives: V gene, D gene, clone size, J gene, CDR3 protein, CDR3 DNA. A D gene is named only where the DNA matches it firmly. The size of a clone is reported for some rows only, either as once, few or many, or as a class for expanded clones.

v_call: TRBV28
d_call: .
clone_size: .
j_call: TRBJ2-1
cdr3_aa: CASSSQGDEQFF
cdr3_nt: TGTGCCAGCAGTTCACAGGGCGATGAGCAGTTCTTC

v_call: TRBV30
d_call: TRBD1
clone_size: .
j_call: TRBJ1-6
cdr3_aa: CAWSPPTGSSYNSPLHF
cdr3_nt: TGTGCCTGGAGTCCACCGACAGGGAGCTCCTATAATTCACCCCTCCACTTT

v_call: TRBV5-1
d_call: TRBD2
clone_size: .
j_call: TRBJ2-5
cdr3_aa: CASSSGTSGNRETQYF
cdr3_nt: TGCGCCAGCAGCTCCGGGACTAGCGGGAATCGAGAGACCCAGTACTTC

v_call: TRBV5-1
d_call: TRBD1
clone_size: .
j_call: TRBJ1-2
cdr3_aa: CASSRDRAGGYTF
cdr3_nt: TGCGCCAGCAGCCGGGACAGGGCCGGAGGCTACACCTTC

v_call: TRBV10-3
d_call: .
clone_size: .
j_call: TRBJ1-1
cdr3_aa: CAISDRDKNTEAFF
cdr3_nt: TGTGCCATCAGTGACAGGGACAAGAACACTGAAGCTTTCTTT

v_call: TRBV7-9
d_call: .
clone_size: .
j_call: TRBJ1-3
cdr3_aa: CASSLPRRLGNTIYF
cdr3_nt: TGTGCCAGCAGCTTACCCCGGAGACTCGGAAACACCATATATTTT

v_call: TRBV5-1
d_call: TRBD1
clone_size: .
j_call: TRBJ2-1
cdr3_aa: CASSSRTGQKNEQFF
cdr3_nt: TGCGCCAGCAGCTCCAGGACAGGCCAAAAGAATGAGCAGTTCTTC

v_call: TRBV11-2
d_call: .
clone_size: .
j_call: TRBJ1-2
cdr3_aa: CASSLDRHTYGYTF
cdr3_nt: TGTGCCAGCAGCTTGGATCGACACACCTATGGCTACACCTTC

v_call: TRBV25-1
d_call: .
clone_size: few
j_call: TRBJ1-2
cdr3_aa: CASSEGTRYGYTF
cdr3_nt: TGTGCCAGCAGTGAGGGGACACGTTATGGCTACACCTTC

v_call: TRBV7-9
d_call: .
clone_size: .
j_call: TRBJ1-1
cdr3_aa: CASSPGYTEAFF
cdr3_nt: TGTGCCAGCAGCCCAGGGTACACTGAAGCTTTCTTT

v_call: TRBV11-2
d_call: TRBD2
clone_size: .
j_call: TRBJ2-5
cdr3_aa: CASSPGLAGRQETQYF
cdr3_nt: TGTGCCAGCAGCCCGGGACTAGCGGGGAGGCAAGAGACCCAGTACTTC

v_call: TRBV7-2
d_call: .
clone_size: few
j_call: TRBJ1-1
cdr3_aa: CASSPSNRWAFF
cdr3_nt: TGTGCCAGCAGCCCAAGCAACAGGTGGGCTTTCTTT

v_call: TRBV10-3
d_call: .
clone_size: many
j_call: TRBJ2-3
cdr3_aa: CAISGTRSSTDTQYF
cdr3_nt: TGTGCCATCAGTGGAACTAGGTCTAGCACAGATACGCAGTATTTT

v_call: TRBV30
d_call: .
clone_size: .
j_call: TRBJ1-5
cdr3_aa: CAWSPGEGQPQHF
cdr3_nt: TGTGCCTGGAGTCCGGGGGAGGGGCAGCCCCAGCATTTT

v_call: TRBV5-1
d_call: TRBD2
clone_size: few
j_call: TRBJ2-7
cdr3_aa: CASSPDSGGSSYEQYF
cdr3_nt: TGCGCCAGCAGCCCTGATAGCGGGGGAAGCTCCTACGAGCAGTACTTC

v_call: TRBV27
d_call: .
clone_size: .
j_call: TRBJ2-7
cdr3_aa: CASSIHPDRLPTYEQYF
cdr3_nt: TGTGCCAGCAGTATACACCCAGACAGGCTACCAACCTACGAGCAGTACTTC